The 26 T cell receptor beta chains presented below share a single source sample, sequenced in a study of Graves' ophthalmopathy and Graves' hyperthyroidism. The authors amplified TCR beta CDR3 regions, and they did so from RNA transcripts for repertoire sequencing. RT-PCR was first run with HTBI primers, then multiplex PCR in a second round. MiXCR, run by TCRdb on the multiplex PCR reads, gives a single entry per CDR3 protein. The sample has 340,000 or so distinct CDR3 sequences; 15% to 20% are singletons. The sample was peripheral blood. The receptor set was obtained from an adult man with Graves' ophthalmopathy.

In this sample, this clonotype turned up many times. A junction end diverges from the germline sequence, so it may reflect a read error. The V and J genes are TRBV5-1 and TRBJ1-1; a possible D gene is TRBD1 (5 bases). Germline lookup yields CDR1 SGHRS and CDR2 YFSETQ. The CDR3 is 14 amino acids. Here the CDR3 reads CASSLETGNTEAFF. The CDR3 nucleotides are TGTGCCAGCAGTTTGGAAACAGGGAACACTGAAGCTTTCTTT.

In this sample, this clonotype turned up many times. The V and J genes are TRBV28 and TRBJ2-7; TRBD1 might be the D (6 bases). Per the germline V gene, CDR1 is MDHEN and CDR2 is SYDVKM. The length of the CDR3 is 14 residues. Trimming stripped 2 bases from V and 1 base from J, with 9 bases between. The CDR3, as DNA: TGTGCCAGCAGTTTAAACAGGGTATCCTACGAGCAGTACTTC. This encodes CASSLNRVSYEQYF.

The sample holds many counts of this clonotype. V is TRBV28 and J is TRBJ2-7; D is undetermined. Per germline, CDR1 MDHEN and CDR2 SYDVKM. This CDR3 contains 13 residues. The germline V and J ends were trimmed by 6 bases and 2 bases, with 11 bases remaining between them. CDR3 in amino acids: CASRRSQAYEQYF. CDR3 coding DNA: TGTGCCAGCAGGCGAAGCCAAGCCTACGAGCAGTACTTC.

This clonotype turned up a few times. V is TRBV18 and J is TRBJ2-2, with 9 nucleotides matching TRBD2. J was trimmed by 5 bases and V by 8 bases; bases with no gene match: 12. The germline V gene has CDR1 KGHSH and CDR2 LQKENI. The CDR3 runs to 16 residues. The CDR3 nucleotides are TGTGCCAGCCGTCGGGCAGCGGGAGGTCGGACCGGGGAGCTGTTTTTT. This sequence encodes CASRRAAGGRTGELFF.

The chain couples TRBV7-2 to TRBJ2-5; 9 positions match TRBD2. Germline V gene data show CDR1 as SGHTA and CDR2 as FQGNSA. The CDR3 runs to 16 residues. The V and J ends lost 4 bases and 2 bases, in that order; junction bases with no gene match: 8. DNA for the CDR3: TGTGCCAGCAGCTGGCGACTAGCGGAGGGTCAAGAGACCCAGTACTTC. Amino acids: CASSWRLAEGQETQYF. The full variable domain, completed using reference TRBV7-2 and TRBJ2-5, is GAGVSQSPSNKVTEKGKDVELRCDPISGHTALYWYRQSLGQGLEFLIYFQGNSAPDKSGLPSDRFSAERTGGSVSTLTIQRTQQEDSAVYLCASSWRLAEGQETQYFGPGTRLLVL.

This clonotype was detected many times. CDR3 protein: CASSKETHLFNSNQPQHF. The DNA for the CDR3 is TGTGCCAGCAGTAAGGAGACCCACTTATTTAATAGCAATCAGCCCCAGCATTTT. The rearrangement uses TRBV6-1 and TRBJ1-5; D remains ambiguous. CDR3 length: 18 amino acids. The V and J ends lost 5 bases and 0 bases respectively, with 20 bases between them. Germline CDR1 and CDR2: MNHNS and SASEGT.

The chain couples TRBV27 to TRBJ2-7; the D call may be TRBD1 or TRBD2 (7 bases each). The CDR3 length is 15 residues. Looked up from germline, CDR1 is MNHEY and CDR2 is SMNVEV (reference sequence). V was clipped by 5 bases and J by 2 bases, with 16 bases between them. This CDR3 reads CASSRTAGQPYEQYF. As DNA, the CDR3 is TGTGCCAGCAGTAGAACAGCGGGACAGCCCTACGAGCAGTACTTC.

The chain's CDR3 is CASRGEITGELFF. CDR3 sequence (DNA): TGTGCCAGCAGGGGGGAGATAACCGGGGAGCTGTTTTTT. The chain carries TRBV6-1 and TRBJ2-2; possibly TRBD1 or TRBD2 for D (5 bases each). The length of the CDR3 is 13 residues. Deletions cut 6 bases from V and 5 bases from J, with 10 bases between. Per germline, CDR1 MNHNS and CDR2 SASEGT.

This clonotype was counted ten times or more. V usage is TRBV7-3 and J usage is TRBJ2-2, with TRBD1 as a possible D gene (8 bases). The CDR3 has 16 amino acids. V lost 3 bases to trimming and J lost 5 bases, with 16 bases between them. CDR1 is SGHTA, CDR2 FQGTGA, per germline. The CDR3 region is CASSLWTGRGTGELFF. CDR3 sequence (DNA): TGTGCCAGCAGCTTGTGGACAGGGAGGGGTACCGGGGAGCTGTTTTTT.

This clonotype was recorded many times. The J gene is TRBJ1-1, the V gene TRBV10-3; perhaps TRBD1 as D (5 bases). This CDR3 is 14 amino acids long. The ends were cut back, 7 bases at V and 5 bases at J, with 17 bases in the middle. The germline CDR1 and CDR2 sequences are ENHRY and SYGVKD. CDR3 DNA: TGTGCCATCAAAGGTGGATCCGAGGGGACTGAAGCTTTCTTT. Its translation: CAIKGGSEGTEAFF.

This clonotype was picked up many times. CDR3 bases: TGTGCCAGCACCAAGGACAGGGGTACCAAAAACATTCAGTACTTC. Encoded protein: CASTKDRGTKNIQYF. J is TRBJ2-4 and V is TRBV2; TRBD1 matches 9 bases. CDR1 is SNHLY, CDR2 FYNNEI, per germline. The CDR3 is 15 residues long. V lost 7 bases, J lost 2 bases, and 6 bases stayed unmatched.

In this sample, this clonotype turned up many times. The chain recombines TRBV2 with TRBJ1-5; 8 nucleotides agree with TRBD1. CDR3 length equals 15 residues. V shed 6 bases and J 2 bases; nucleotides not matched to a gene: 6. Germline-derived CDR1 and CDR2 are SNHLY and FYNNEI. CDR3 amino acids: CASRLTGGRNQPQHF. As DNA, the CDR3 is TGTGCCAGCAGGCTAACAGGGGGGCGCAATCAGCCCCAGCATTTT.

This clonotype was detected ten times or more. The V call is TRBV20-1, the J call TRBJ2-7; TRBD2 matches at 11 bases. CDR1 and CDR2 from the germline V gene are DFQATT and SNEGSKA (reference sequence). CDR3 length: 17 amino acids. After removal of 2 bases from V and 3 bases from J, the junction contained 12 bases not matched to a gene. Written as DNA, the CDR3 is TGCAGTGCTAGATCTTTAGCGGGAGGGCCTGTGAGCTACGAGCAGTACTTC. Translating it yields CSARSLAGGPVSYEQYF.

This clonotype was detected ten times or more. This sequence joins TRBV6-1 and TRBJ1-5; D uncertain. The CDR3 loop spans 16 amino acids. Germline assignment: CDR1 MNHNS and CDR2 SASEGT. Trimming took off 5 bases at V and 2 bases at J, with 16 bases between the two ends. CDR3 sequence: CASSTTGGAGNQPQHF. The CDR3 nucleotides read TGTGCCAGCAGTACGACGGGTGGAGCAGGCAATCAGCCCCAGCATTTT.

This clonotype was counted many times. The V and J genes are TRBV5-5 and TRBJ2-2; D is uncertain. With 4 bases removed from V and 0 bases from J, the gap between germline ends came to 13 bases. Germline V gene lookup returns CDR1 SGHKS and CDR2 YYEKEE (reference sequence). This CDR3 has 16 amino acids. The CDR3 region is CASSLITAPNTGELFF. In DNA form, the CDR3 reads TGTGCCAGCAGCCTGATAACAGCCCCGAACACCGGGGAGCTGTTTTTT.

This clonotype came up many times. The chain employs TRBV7-8 and TRBJ1-5, with 8 bases matching TRBD1. Germline assignment: CDR1 SGHVS and CDR2 FQNEAQ. V trimming: 2 bases; J trimming: 1 base; junction bases outside the gene matches: 4. CDR3 length: 16 residues. CDR3 residues: CASSLQGARSNQPQHF. The CDR3 bases are TGTGCCAGCAGCTTACAGGGGGCGAGGAGCAATCAGCCCCAGCATTTT. Supplemented by reference TRBV7-8 and TRBJ1-5, the full variable domain reads GAGVSQSPRYKVAKRGQDVALRCDPISGHVSLFWYQQALGQGPEFLTYFQNEAQLDKSGLPSDRFFAERPEGSVSTLKIQRTQQEDSAVYLCASSLQGARSNQPQHFGDGTRLSIL.

This clonotype was recorded at least ten times. The chain combines TRBV20-1 with TRBJ2-5, with 12 bases aligning to TRBD2. V shed 5 bases, J shed 0 bases, and the junction held 4 bases outside the gene matches. This CDR3 is 15 amino acids long. Germline CDR1 and CDR2: DFQATT and SNEGSKA (reference sequence). This CDR3 reads CSAWTSGAYQETQYF. As DNA, the CDR3 is TGCAGTGCTTGGACTAGCGGGGCTTACCAAGAGACCCAGTACTTC.

This clonotype was detected many times. The CDR3 DNA reads TGTGCCAGCAGCTTAACTCGTGGGGAGACCCAGTACTTC. Its translation: CASSLTRGETQYF. The chain has TRBV7-3 and TRBJ2-5; D gene uncertain. Trimming cost V 0 bases and J 5 bases, with 7 bases left between them. The CDR3 extends over 13 amino acids. Germline V gene data show CDR1 as SGHTA and CDR2 as FQGTGA. Together with reference TRBV7-3 and TRBJ2-5, the CDR3 gives the full variable domain: GAGVSQTPSNKVTEKGKYVELRCDPISGHTALYWYRQSLGQGPEFLIYFQGTGAADDSGLPNDRFFAVRPEGSVSTLKIQRTERGDSAVYLCASSLTRGETQYFGPGTRLLVL.

This clonotype was detected a few times. The chain joins TRBV6-4 to TRBJ2-7, with 9 bases identical to TRBD2. The CDR3 consists of 17 residues. The V gene's germline CDR1 is MRHNA and CDR2 SNTAGT. The V and J ends lost 5 bases and 6 bases, in that order; junction bases with no gene match: 17. CDR3 residues: CASSQWPRVAGVVEQYF. In nucleotides, the CDR3 is TGTGCCAGCAGTCAGTGGCCCAGGGTAGCGGGAGTAGTCGAGCAGTACTTC.

This clonotype was seen at least ten times. CDR3 nucleotides: TGTGCCAGCAGTGGGGGACTACCATTCCAAGAGACCCAGTACTTC. Protein product: CASSGGLPFQETQYF. The rearrangement uses TRBV2 and TRBJ2-5, with TRBD2 matching 7 bases. The germline gives CDR1 SNHLY, CDR2 FYNNEI. V shed 4 bases and J 1 base; nucleotides not matched to a gene: 6. The CDR3 length is 15 residues.

This clonotype was counted many times. This rearrangement joins TRBV6-4 to TRBJ1-1; 7 bases align to TRBD1. V was pared by 4 bases and J by 0 bases, with 11 bases of the junction left unmatched. The CDR3 loop spans 17 amino acids. Germline lookup yields CDR1 MRHNA and CDR2 SNTAGT. The CDR3 DNA reads TGTGCCAGCAGTGCACTGCCGGGACAGACTTTGAACACTGAAGCTTTCTTT. Encoded protein: CASSALPGQTLNTEAFF.

This clonotype was detected many times. This rearrangement joins TRBV20-1 to TRBJ1-2; 8 nucleotides line up with TRBD1. Germline CDR1 reads DFQATT; CDR2 reads SNEGSKA (reference sequence). This CDR3 is built from 13 residues. V lost 3 bases to trimming and J lost 7 bases; unmatched junction nucleotides: 7. CDR3 loop: CSASSGQGPGYTF. CDR3 in DNA: TGCAGTGCTAGCTCCGGACAGGGCCCTGGCTACACCTTC.

Many counts were recorded for this clonotype. With a much larger clone just one base away, this may be a read error. The genes are TRBV12-3 or TRBV12-4 and TRBJ2-5; the match to TRBD2 covers 7 bases. This CDR3 has 15 amino acids. This CDR3 reads CTSSRDQRGQETQYF. The DNA of the CDR3 is TGTACCAGCAGTAGGGACCAGCGGGGCCAAGAGACCCAGTACTTC.

This clonotype appeared many times. The chain recombines TRBV11-2 with TRBJ2-7; D is unclear. The CDR3 spans 14 residues. Trimming took 5 bases from V and 2 from J, leaving 13 bases between them. In germline, CDR1 is SGHAT, CDR2 FQNNGV. In DNA, the CDR3 is TGTGCCAGCAGCAGGATCAAGAACGCCTACGAGCAGTACTTC. Its protein is CASSRIKNAYEQYF.

The sample holds many counts of this clonotype. The rearrangement links TRBV20-1 to TRBJ1-5; the D is unclear. V dropped 3 bases and J dropped 8 bases, with 14 bases sitting between them. There are 13 residues in the CDR3. Germline assignment: CDR1 DFQATT and CDR2 SNEGSKA (reference sequence). The CDR3 DNA sequence: TGCAGTGCTAGGCGGAGGGCTCAGGAGCCCCAGCATTTT. Protein: CSARRRAQEPQHF.

The chain employs TRBV10-1 and TRBJ1-5, with D uncertain. The V end lost 5 bases, the J end lost 0 bases, and 17 bases lay between the germline ends. CDR1 is WNHNN, CDR2 SYGVQD, per germline (reference sequence). The CDR3 consists of 17 residues. The CDR3 sequence: CASSKKRWSLSNQPQHF. The CDR3 DNA reads TGCGCCAGCAGTAAGAAACGGTGGTCCCTTAGCAATCAGCCCCAGCATTTT.